This TCR beta chain stems from a study of immune evolution from preneoplasia to lung adenocarcinoma. This clone showed up just a few times. With V trimmed by 8 bases and J by 5 bases, 6 bases remained unmatched. The CDR3 runs to 13 residues. Germline CDR1 SGHVS, CDR2 FQNEAQ. Sequencing was performed with immunoSEQ multiplex PCR; in TCRdb, only in-frame clones are kept and a portion is missing. The table has about 3,400 clones, roughly 76% seen once. This clonotype was sampled from a person between 60 and 79 years old with lung adenocarcinoma. Sequencing input: FFPE minimally invasive lung adenocarcinoma tissue. The rearrangement uses TRBV7-8 and TRBJ2-3; 8 nucleotides align to TRBD2. CDR3 DNA: TGTGCCAGCTCGGGAGGGCCGGTAGATACGCAGTATTTT. Amino acid sequence: CASSGGPVDTQYF.